This TCR beta chain emerged from a study of blood T cell repertoires in COVID-19. Study summary: Acute-phase and convalescent COVID-19 samples originated in the United States, Italy and Spain. The cDNA or gDNA used as material had been derived from T cells, B-cell-depleted T cells, or PBMCs.

V lost 1 base and J lost 4, with 11 bases in between. The CDR3 sequence is 15 residues long. Germline V lookup: CDR1 LNHDA, CDR2 SQIVND (reference sequence). Seattle patient enrollment occurred during active infection, with longitudinal follow-up thereafter. As handled by the study authors: Estimates of nucleated cell counts were drawn from the amplification of reference gene primers. TCRdb's copy holds only in-frame clones and misses some; the assay was immunoSEQ multiplex PCR. From that table come the V and J calls and clone size; the DNA was used to work out D and trimming. The sample has about 180,000 clones; around 80% are singletons.

Sequences were obtained from peripheral blood. This clonotype was obtained from a woman of 80 years or more with COVID-19, enrolled during active disease. V and J are TRBV19 and TRBJ2-1; unclear D gene. The CDR3 loop reads CASSIGPGDYNEQFF. The CDR3 DNA reads as TGTGCCAGTAGTATAGGGCCAGGCGATTACAATGAGCAGTTCTTC.